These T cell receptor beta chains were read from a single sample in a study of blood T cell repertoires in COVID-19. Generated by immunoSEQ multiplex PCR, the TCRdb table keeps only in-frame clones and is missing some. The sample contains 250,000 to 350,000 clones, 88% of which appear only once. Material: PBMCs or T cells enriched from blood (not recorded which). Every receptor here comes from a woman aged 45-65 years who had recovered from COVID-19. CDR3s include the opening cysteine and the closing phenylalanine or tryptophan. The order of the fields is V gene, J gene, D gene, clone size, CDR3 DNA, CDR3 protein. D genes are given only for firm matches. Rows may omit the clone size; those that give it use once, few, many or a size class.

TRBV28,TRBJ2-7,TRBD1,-,TGTGCCAGCAGACGACAGGGCATGGGGGAGCAGTACTTC,CASRRQGMGEQYF
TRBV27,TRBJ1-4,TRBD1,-,TGTGCCAGCAGTTTGTCAGGGGGAGAGGAAAAACTGTTTTTT,CASSLSGGEEKLFF
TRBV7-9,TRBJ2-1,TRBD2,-,TGTGCCAGCAGCTTATTAAGGCGGGAGGTATACAATGAGCAGTTCTTC,CASSLLRREVYNEQFF
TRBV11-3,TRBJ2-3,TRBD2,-,TGTGCCAGCAGTAGCGGGGTCAAGGATACGCAGTATTTT,CASSSGVKDTQYF
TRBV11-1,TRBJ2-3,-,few,TGTGCCAGCAGCCCCCGCGCCGGCACAGATACGCAGTATTTT,CASSPRAGTDTQYF
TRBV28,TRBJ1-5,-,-,TGTGCCAGCAGTTTTACAGCAAATCAGCCCCAGCATTTT,CASSFTANQPQHF
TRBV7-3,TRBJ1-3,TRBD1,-,TGTGCCAGCAGCTTATCAGGGGGTAGCTCTGGAAACACCATATATTTT,CASSLSGGSSGNTIYF
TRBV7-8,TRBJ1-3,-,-,TGTGCCAGCAGCCCTCAGGGAAACACCATATATTTT,CASSPQGNTIYF
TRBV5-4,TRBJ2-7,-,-,TGTGCCAGCAGTTTGGACAGTTTAGCCTACGAGCAGTACTTC,CASSLDSLAYEQYF
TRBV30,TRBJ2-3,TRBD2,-,TGTGCCTGGAAACAGCGGGAGTTGCCAGATACGCAGTATTTT,CAWKQRELPDTQYF
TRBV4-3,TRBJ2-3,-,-,TGCGCCAGCAGATCGGGGGAAACAGATACGCAGTATTTT,CASRSGETDTQYF
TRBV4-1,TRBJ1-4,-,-,TGCGCCAGCAGCCAAGACGAACAGCTCGTTGAAAAACTGTTTTTT,CASSQDEQLVEKLFF
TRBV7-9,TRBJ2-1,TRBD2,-,TGTGCCAGCAGCTTTGCTAGCGGGAGTCTGTATGAGCAGTTCTTC,CASSFASGSLYEQFF
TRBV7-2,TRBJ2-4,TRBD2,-,TGTGCCAGCAGCAGACAAGGGACTAGCGGGAGAGGAAACATTCAGTACTTC,CASSRQGTSGRGNIQYF
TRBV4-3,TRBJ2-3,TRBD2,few,TGCGCCAGCAGCCAACGGGGACTAGCGGGACCCACAGATACGCAGTATTTT,CASSQRGLAGPTDTQYF
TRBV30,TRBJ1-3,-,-,TGTGCCTGTACCAGGGCTGGGTACGGAAACACCATATATTTT,CACTRAGYGNTIYF
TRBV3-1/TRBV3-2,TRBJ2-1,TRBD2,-,TGTGCCAGCAGCCAAGAGGGACTAGCGTACAACAATGAGCAGTTCTTC,CASSQEGLAYNNEQFF
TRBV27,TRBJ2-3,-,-,TGTGCCAGCAGTTTCCTACGCGATAGCGGAAACACAGATACGCAGTATTTT,CASSFLRDSGNTDTQYF
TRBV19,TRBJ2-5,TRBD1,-,TGTGCCAGTAGTATCGACAGGGCGTTCCAAGAGACCCAGTACTTC,CASSIDRAFQETQYF
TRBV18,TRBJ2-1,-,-,TGTGCCAGCTCACCTCTCCTCCAGAGCGGCAATGAGCAGTTCTTC,CASSPLLQSGNEQFF
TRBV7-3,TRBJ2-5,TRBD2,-,TGTGCCAGCAGCCTAGGGACTAGCGGGAGCAAAGGAGAGACCCAGTACTTC,CASSLGTSGSKGETQYF
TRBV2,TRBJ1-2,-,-,TGTGCCAGCTCCCTTCTAAACCAAAACTATGGCTACACCTTC,CASSLLNQNYGYTF
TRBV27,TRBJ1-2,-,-,TGTGCCAGCAGTTCCGGCGAACCGGGCTATGGCTACACCTTC,CASSSGEPGYGYTF
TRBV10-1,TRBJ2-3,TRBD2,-,TGCGCCATCACTACTAGCGGGAGGGCCGCGGTCGGCACAGATACGCAGTATTTT,CAITTSGRAAVGTDTQYF
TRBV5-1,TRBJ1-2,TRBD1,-,TGCGCCAGCAGCCGGGACAGGGACTATGGCTACACCTTC,CASSRDRDYGYTF